These 10 T cell receptor beta chains share one sample of origin, sequenced in a study of CD8+ T cells in alopecia areata. Extraction and reverse transcription of RNA yielded cDNA as the sequencing template. Clones were read by immunoSEQ multiplex PCR, and TCRdb kept only the in-frame ones, dropping some. The data hold around 270,000 clones, with about 62% observed a single time. The treatment is: oral pan-JAK inhibitor, 5-10 mg twice daily. Sequencing was performed on CD4+ T cells sorted from blood, taken at week 24, from a patient treated with tofacitinib. These receptors were obtained from a human donor with alopecia areata.

Written as DNA, the CDR3 is TGTGCCAGCAGTCTACTGTCACAAGTTAGGTCTGAAGCTTTCTTT. Translation gives CASSLLSQVRSEAFF. This chain uses TRBV7-3 with TRBJ1-1; D uncertain. The CDR3 sequence is 15 residues long. CDR1 and CDR2 from the germline V gene are SGHTA and FQGTGA. Trimming removed 6 bases at V and 6 bases at J, with 20 bases between.

V gene TRBV19 combines with J gene TRBJ2-7; the match to TRBD1 covers 8 bases. Germline CDR1 reads LNHDA; CDR2 reads SQIVND (reference sequence). V shed 5 bases, J shed 4 bases, and the junction held 4 bases outside the gene matches. The length of the CDR3 is 13 residues. The chain's CDR3 is CASSGDRPYEQYF. CDR3 coding DNA: TGTGCCAGTAGTGGGGACAGGCCGTACGAGCAGTACTTC.

This clone showed up just a few times. The chain employs TRBV29-1 and TRBJ2-3; D is undetermined. Germline V gives CDR1 SQVTM, CDR2 ANQGSEA. The V gene lost 1 base and the J gene lost 1 base, with 15 bases spanning the gap. The CDR3 sequence is 16 residues long. The CDR3 DNA sequence: TGCAGCGTTGAAGGGGCTAACCGCGCTGGCACAGATACGCAGTATTTT. This translates into CSVEGANRAGTDTQYF.

In its sample, this clone was seen a few times. The chain carries TRBV4-3 and TRBJ2-2; 10 bases map to TRBD1. This CDR3 is 15 amino acids long. The junction had 5 bases not matched to a gene; V was cut back by 4 bases and J by 6 bases. CDR1 is LGHNA, CDR2 YSLEER, per germline. CDR3 loop: CASSLSTGGSGELFF. The CDR3 DNA sequence: TGCGCCAGCAGCCTATCGACAGGGGGCTCCGGGGAGCTGTTTTTT.

CDR3 in DNA: TGTGCCAGCAGTTCGCGGGGTCCCCAGCATTTT. Protein: CASSSRGPQHF. This rearrangement joins TRBV28 to TRBJ1-5; D unclear. The CDR3 has 11 amino acids. The V gene lost 4 bases and the J gene lost 10 bases, with 8 bases spanning the gap. CDR1 and CDR2 from the germline V gene are MDHEN and SYDVKM.

This clone has a handful of counts. The chain combines TRBV30 with TRBJ2-3; D gene unclear. V was shortened by 8 bases and J by 4 bases, with 10 bases between the two germline ends. The CDR3 covers 11 residues. Germline loops: CDR1 GTSNPN, CDR2 SVGIG (reference sequence). The CDR3 spells CARRDADTQYF. In nucleotides, the CDR3 is TGTGCCCGTCGTGACGCAGATACGCAGTATTTT. Based on the CDR3 plus reference TRBV30 and TRBJ2-3, the full variable domain is SQTIHQWPATLVQPVGSPLSLECTVEGTSNPNLYWYRQAAGRGLQLLFYSVGIGQISSEVPQNLSASRPQDRQFILSSKKLLLSDSGFYLCARRDADTQYFGPGTRLTVL.

Here the CDR3 reads CASSVGIQLMSTDTQYF. The DNA of the CDR3 is TGTGCCAGCAGCGTGGGGATCCAATTGATGAGCACAGATACGCAGTATTTT. The chain is built from TRBV9 and TRBJ2-3; D remains ambiguous. This CDR3 has 17 amino acids. Looked up from germline, CDR1 is SGDLS and CDR2 is YYNGEE. V gave up 2 bases and J gave up 0 bases, with 16 bases separating them.

In its sample, this clone was seen a few times. The chain couples TRBV10-3 to TRBJ1-2; D ambiguous. Looked up from germline, CDR1 is ENHRY and CDR2 is SYGVKD. The CDR3 length is 11 residues. V lost 2 bases and J 3 bases, leaving 1 base between the germline ends. CDR3 sequence reads: CAISEHYGYTF. In nucleotides, the CDR3 is TGTGCCATCAGTGAGCACTATGGCTACACCTTC.

This sequence joins TRBV4-1 and TRBJ2-5; D is ambiguous. The CDR3 has 16 amino acids. CDR1 is MGHRA and CDR2 is YSYEKL in the germline V gene. Trimming stripped 1 base from V and 5 bases from J, with 17 bases between. The CDR3 loop reads CASSQGVNNWRETQYF. The DNA for the CDR3 is TGCGCCAGCAGCCAAGGGGTGAACAACTGGCGTGAGACCCAGTACTTC.

The V call is TRBV9, the J call TRBJ2-2; D is possibly TRBD1 (6 bases). Germline V gives CDR1 SGDLS, CDR2 YYNGEE. The CDR3 consists of 15 residues. V lost 1 base and J 0 bases, leaving 7 bases between the germline ends. CDR3 sequence reads: CASSVRGTNTGELFF. The CDR3 region has the DNA TGTGCCAGCAGCGTAAGGGGGACGAACACCGGGGAGCTGTTTTTT.